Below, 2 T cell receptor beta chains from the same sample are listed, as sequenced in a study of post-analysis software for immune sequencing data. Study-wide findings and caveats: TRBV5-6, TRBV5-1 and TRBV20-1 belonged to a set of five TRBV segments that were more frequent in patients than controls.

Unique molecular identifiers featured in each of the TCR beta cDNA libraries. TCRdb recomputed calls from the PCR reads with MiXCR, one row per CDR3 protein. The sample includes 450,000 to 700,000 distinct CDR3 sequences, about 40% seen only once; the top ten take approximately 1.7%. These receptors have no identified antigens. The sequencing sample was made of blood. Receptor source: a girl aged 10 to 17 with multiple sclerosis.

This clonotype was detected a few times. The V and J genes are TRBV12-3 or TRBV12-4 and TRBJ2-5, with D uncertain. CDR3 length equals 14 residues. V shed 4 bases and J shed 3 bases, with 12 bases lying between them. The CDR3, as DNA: TGTGCCAGCAGTTCCCCAGAGCGCGAAGAGACCCAGTACTTC. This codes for CASSSPEREETQYF.

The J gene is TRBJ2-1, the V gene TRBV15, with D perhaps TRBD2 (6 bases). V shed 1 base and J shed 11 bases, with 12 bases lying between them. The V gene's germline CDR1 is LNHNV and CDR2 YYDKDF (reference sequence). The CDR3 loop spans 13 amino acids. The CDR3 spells CATSRGEGLQQFF. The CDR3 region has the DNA TGTGCCACCAGCAGAGGTGAGGGACTCCAGCAGTTCTTC.